The clone carrying this T cell receptor (beta chain) was found a few times. Its antigen remains unidentified. CDR1 SEHNR and CDR2 FQNEAQ come from the germline V gene (reference sequence). V lost 1 base, J lost 6 bases, and 13 bases lay in between. This CDR3 is 14 amino acids long. The data stem from a study of cytomegalovirus exposure and HLA in healthy donors. Findings of the study overall: In a later analysis, the majority of CMV-associated beta chains seemingly showed HLA restriction. When presence/absence was analysed, sequencing depth was taken to be roughly uniform across donors.

These donors, healthy bone marrow donors, were studied. Use of 60 Vbeta and 13 Jbeta primers characterized the PCR. The assay was immunoSEQ multiplex PCR, and TCRdb's table has in-frame clones only and misses some. The sample holds approximately 200,000 clones, 60% to 85% seen once. The V and J genes are TRBV7-9 and TRBJ2-7; TRBD1 might be the D (5 bases). Material for sequencing was PBMCs. This TCR derives from a girl aged 10 to 17 in good health and CMV-seropositive. The CDR3 DNA reads TGTGCCAGCAGCTTAGTAGGGTCGCAGGGCGAGCAGTACTTC. Translating gives CASSLVGSQGEQYF.